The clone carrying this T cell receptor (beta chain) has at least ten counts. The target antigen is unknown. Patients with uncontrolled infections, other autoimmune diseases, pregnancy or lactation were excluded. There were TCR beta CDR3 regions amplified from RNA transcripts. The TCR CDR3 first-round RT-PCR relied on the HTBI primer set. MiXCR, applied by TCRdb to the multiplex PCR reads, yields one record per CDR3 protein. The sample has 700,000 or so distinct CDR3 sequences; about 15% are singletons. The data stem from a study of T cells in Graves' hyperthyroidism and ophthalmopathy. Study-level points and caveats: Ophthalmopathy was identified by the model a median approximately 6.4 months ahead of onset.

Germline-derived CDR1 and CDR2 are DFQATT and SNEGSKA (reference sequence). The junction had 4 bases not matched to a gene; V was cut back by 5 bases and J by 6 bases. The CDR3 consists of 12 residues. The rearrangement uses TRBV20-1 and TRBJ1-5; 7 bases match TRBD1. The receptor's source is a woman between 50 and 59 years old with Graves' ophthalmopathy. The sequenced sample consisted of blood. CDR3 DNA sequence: TGCAGTGCTCAACAGGGGATTCAGCCCCAGCATTTT. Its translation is CSAQQGIQPQHF.